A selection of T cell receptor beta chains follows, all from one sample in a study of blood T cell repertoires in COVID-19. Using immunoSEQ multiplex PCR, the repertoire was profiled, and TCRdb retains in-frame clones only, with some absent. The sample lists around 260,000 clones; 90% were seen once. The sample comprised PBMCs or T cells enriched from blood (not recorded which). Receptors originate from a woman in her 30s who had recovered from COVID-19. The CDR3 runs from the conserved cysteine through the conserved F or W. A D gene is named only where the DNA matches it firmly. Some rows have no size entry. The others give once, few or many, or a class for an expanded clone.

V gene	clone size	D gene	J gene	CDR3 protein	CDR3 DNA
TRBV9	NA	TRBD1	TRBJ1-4	CASSVLRGQGEEKLFF	TGTGCCAGCAGCGTCCTCCGTGGGCAGGGGGAGGAAAAACTGTTTTTT
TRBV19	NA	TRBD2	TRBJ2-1	CASSIGTSGRFEQFF	TGTGCCAGTAGTATAGGGACTAGCGGGAGGTTTGAGCAGTTCTTC
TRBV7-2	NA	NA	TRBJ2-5	CASSLLSGGKTQYF	TGTGCCAGCAGCTTACTTTCAGGGGGGAAGACCCAGTACTTC
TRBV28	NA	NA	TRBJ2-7	CASSPPMRGSYEQYF	TGTGCCAGCAGTCCCCCGATGCGAGGCTCCTACGAGCAGTACTTC
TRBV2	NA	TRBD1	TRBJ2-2	CASRGTANTGELFF	TGTGCCAGCAGGGGGACAGCGAACACCGGGGAGCTGTTTTTT
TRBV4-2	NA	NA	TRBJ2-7	CASSQDWLYEQYF	TGTGCCAGCAGCCAAGATTGGCTGTACGAGCAGTACTTC
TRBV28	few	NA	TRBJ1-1	CASRQGTEAFF	TGTGCCAGCAGACAGGGCACTGAAGCTTTCTTT
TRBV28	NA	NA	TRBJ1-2	CASSQLLVGYTF	TGTGCCAGCAGCCAACTATTAGTTGGCTACACCTTC
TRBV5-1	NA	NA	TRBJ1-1	CASSLFYQVRLNTEAFF	TGCGCCAGCAGCTTGTTCTATCAGGTCCGTTTGAACACTGAAGCTTTCTTT
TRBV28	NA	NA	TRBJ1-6	CASTPRGSPLHF	TGTGCCAGCACCCCAAGGGGGTCACCCCTCCACTTT
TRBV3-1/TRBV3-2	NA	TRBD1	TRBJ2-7	CASSQDLVTGSYEQYF	TGTGCCAGCAGCCAAGATCTTGTGACAGGGTCCTACGAGCAGTACTTC
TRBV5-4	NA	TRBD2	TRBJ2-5	CASSLDSGVQETQYF	TGTGCCAGCAGCTTGGATAGCGGGGTCCAAGAGACCCAGTACTTC
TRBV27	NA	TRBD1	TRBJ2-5	CASSPGTVQETQYF	TGTGCCAGCAGCCCCGGGACAGTCCAAGAGACCCAGTACTTC
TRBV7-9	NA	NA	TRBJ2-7	CASSLEGGPPYEQYF	TGTGCCAGCAGCTTAGAAGGGGGTCCACCCTACGAGCAGTACTTC
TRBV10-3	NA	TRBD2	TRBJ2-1	CAISEPTSGKTGEQFF	TGTGCCATCAGTGAGCCGACTAGCGGGAAAACAGGTGAGCAGTTCTTC
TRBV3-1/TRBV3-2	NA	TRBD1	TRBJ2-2	CASSRWDRNTGELFF	TGTGCCAGCAGCCGATGGGACAGGAACACCGGGGAGCTGTTTTTT
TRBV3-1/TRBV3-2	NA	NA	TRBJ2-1	CASSQDGPGSSYNEQFF	TGTGCCAGCAGCCAAGATGGCCCTGGGAGCTCCTACAATGAGCAGTTCTTC
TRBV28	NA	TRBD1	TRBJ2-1	CASSVGGQGVGEQFF	TGTGCCAGCAGTGTGGGGGGACAGGGGGTCGGTGAGCAGTTCTTC
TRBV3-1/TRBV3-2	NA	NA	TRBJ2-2	CASSLPDGELFF	TGTGCCAGCAGCCTCCCAGACGGGGAGCTGTTTTTT
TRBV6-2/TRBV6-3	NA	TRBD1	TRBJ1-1	CASSYTDRTEAFF	TGTGCCAGCAGTTACACGGACAGGACTGAAGCTTTCTTT